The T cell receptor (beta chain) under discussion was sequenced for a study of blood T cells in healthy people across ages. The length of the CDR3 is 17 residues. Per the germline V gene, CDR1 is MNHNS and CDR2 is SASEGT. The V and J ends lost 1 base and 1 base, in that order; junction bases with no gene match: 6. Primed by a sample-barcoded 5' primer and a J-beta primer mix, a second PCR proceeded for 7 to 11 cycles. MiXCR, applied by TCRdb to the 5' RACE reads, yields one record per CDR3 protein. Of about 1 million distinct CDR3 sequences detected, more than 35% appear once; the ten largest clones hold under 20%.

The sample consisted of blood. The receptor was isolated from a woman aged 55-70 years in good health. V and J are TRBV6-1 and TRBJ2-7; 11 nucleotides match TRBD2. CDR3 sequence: CASSEELAGAKSYEQYF. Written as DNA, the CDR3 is TGTGCCAGCAGTGAAGAACTAGCGGGAGCCAAATCCTACGAGCAGTACTTC.